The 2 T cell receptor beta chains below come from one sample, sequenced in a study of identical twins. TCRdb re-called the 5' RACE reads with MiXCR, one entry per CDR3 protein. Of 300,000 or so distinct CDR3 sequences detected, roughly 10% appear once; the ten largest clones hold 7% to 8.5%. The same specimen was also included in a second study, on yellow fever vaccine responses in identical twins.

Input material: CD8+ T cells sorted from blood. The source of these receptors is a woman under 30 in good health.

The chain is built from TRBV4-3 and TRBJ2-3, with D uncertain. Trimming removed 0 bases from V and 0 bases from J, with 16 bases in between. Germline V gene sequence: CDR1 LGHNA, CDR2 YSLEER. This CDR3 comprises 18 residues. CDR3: CASSQDLVVSTSTDTQYF. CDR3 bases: TGCGCCAGCAGCCAAGATCTGGTGGTTAGCACTAGCACAGATACGCAGTATTTT.

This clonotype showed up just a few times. The DNA of the CDR3 is TGCAGTGCTAGAGACAGGACAGCTTCGAAATCCTACGAGCAGTACTTC. This translates into CSARDRTASKSYEQYF. The rearrangement links TRBV20-1 to TRBJ2-7; the D gene is possibly TRBD1 (6 bases). Trimming cost V 0 bases and J 1 base, with 16 bases left between them. The germline gives CDR1 DFQATT, CDR2 SNEGSKA (reference sequence). This CDR3 has 16 residues.